This T cell receptor beta chain stems from a study of T cells in tuberculosis. Whole-study context: PBMC were archived before or within 7 days of starting treatment.

Here immunoSEQ multiplex PCR was the method, and the copy in TCRdb shows in-frame clones only, minus some. The sample carries fewer than 35,000 clones, roughly 86% recorded once. Study-wide points: GEM motif frequencies gave over 60% accuracy; the GMM repertoire gave about 90%.

Time point defined: new active TB diagnosis, blood taken before or within 7 days of starting treatment. The CDR3 is made up of 14 amino acids. The V and J ends lost 8 bases and 0 bases, in that order; junction bases with no gene match: 7. Germline assignment: CDR1 MNHEY and CDR2 SVGAGI. Regarding this clone: As yet, its antigen is unknown. This CDR3 is also generated by other DNA sequences in the sample.

The origin of this receptor is an adult with tuberculosis. This chain links TRBV6-5 with TRBJ2-7; 7 nucleotides align to TRBD2. The material sequenced was PBMCs, taken at tuberculosis diagnosis. This CDR3 reads CASSILADSYEQYF. The CDR3 DNA follows: TGTGCCAGCTCTATTCTAGCGGACTCCTACGAGCAGTACTTC.